The subject of this entry is one T cell receptor (beta chain). TCRdb's copy holds only in-frame clones and misses some; the assay was immunoSEQ multiplex PCR. This table holds 48,000 or so clones, about 83% found once. This entry is derived from a study of radiotherapy plus CTLA-4 blockade in lung cancer. The TCR originated in a human donor with non-small cell lung cancer whose response to radiotherapy plus ipilimumab could not be evaluated. Sequencing was performed on peripheral blood, taken from a patient treated with radiotherapy plus ipilimumab.

The CDR3 DNA reads TGTGCCAGCAGCTTGGGACTAGCGGCGAATACGCAGTATTTT. It yields the protein CASSLGLAANTQYF. The V gene is TRBV7-2, the J gene TRBJ2-3, with TRBD2 matching over 11 bases. The CDR3 has 14 residues. J gave up 7 bases and V 3 bases, and 3 bases lay outside the gene matches. CDR1 and CDR2 (germline): SGHTA, FQGNSA.